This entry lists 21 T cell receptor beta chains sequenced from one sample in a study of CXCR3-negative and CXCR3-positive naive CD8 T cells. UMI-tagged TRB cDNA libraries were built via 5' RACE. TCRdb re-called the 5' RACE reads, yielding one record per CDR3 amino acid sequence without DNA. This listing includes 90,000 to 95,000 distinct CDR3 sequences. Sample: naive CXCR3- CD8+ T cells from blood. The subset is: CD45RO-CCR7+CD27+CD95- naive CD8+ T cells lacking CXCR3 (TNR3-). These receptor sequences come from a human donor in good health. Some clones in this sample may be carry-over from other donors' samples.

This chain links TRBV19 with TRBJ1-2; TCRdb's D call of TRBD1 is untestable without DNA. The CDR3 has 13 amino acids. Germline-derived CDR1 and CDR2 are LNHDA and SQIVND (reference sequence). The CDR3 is CASSPGTLYGYTF.

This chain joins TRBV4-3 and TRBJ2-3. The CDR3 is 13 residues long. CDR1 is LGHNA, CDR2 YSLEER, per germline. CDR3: CASSQGVVDTQYF.

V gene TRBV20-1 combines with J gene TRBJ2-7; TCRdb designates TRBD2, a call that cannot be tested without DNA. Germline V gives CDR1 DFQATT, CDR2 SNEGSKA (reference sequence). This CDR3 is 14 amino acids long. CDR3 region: CSARSGSGGYEQYF.

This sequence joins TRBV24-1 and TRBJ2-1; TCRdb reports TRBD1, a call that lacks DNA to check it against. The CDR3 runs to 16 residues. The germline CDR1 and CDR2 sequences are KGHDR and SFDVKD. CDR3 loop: CATSDPRGLDNNEQFF.

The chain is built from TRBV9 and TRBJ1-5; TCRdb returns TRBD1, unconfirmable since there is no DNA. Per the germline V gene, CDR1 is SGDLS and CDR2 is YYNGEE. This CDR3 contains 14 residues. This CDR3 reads CASSPGQVNQPQHF.

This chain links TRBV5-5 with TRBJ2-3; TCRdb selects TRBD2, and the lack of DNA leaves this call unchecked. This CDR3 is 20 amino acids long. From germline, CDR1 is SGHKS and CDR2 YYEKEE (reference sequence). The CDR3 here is CASSLLAGPGLAGGTDTQYF.

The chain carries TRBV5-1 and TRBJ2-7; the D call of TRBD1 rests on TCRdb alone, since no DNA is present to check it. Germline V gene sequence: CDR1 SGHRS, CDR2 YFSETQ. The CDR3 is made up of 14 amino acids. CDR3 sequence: CASTPGQGSYEQYF.

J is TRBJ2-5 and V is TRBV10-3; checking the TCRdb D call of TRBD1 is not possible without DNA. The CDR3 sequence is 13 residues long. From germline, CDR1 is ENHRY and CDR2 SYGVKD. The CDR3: CAISEQGQETQYF.

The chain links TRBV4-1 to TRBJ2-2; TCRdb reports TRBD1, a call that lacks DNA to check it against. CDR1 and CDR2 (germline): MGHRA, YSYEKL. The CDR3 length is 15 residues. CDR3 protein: CASSQMTGGTGELFF.

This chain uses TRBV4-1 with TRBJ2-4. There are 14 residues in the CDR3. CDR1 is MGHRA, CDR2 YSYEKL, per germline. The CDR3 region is CASSPWASKNIQYF.

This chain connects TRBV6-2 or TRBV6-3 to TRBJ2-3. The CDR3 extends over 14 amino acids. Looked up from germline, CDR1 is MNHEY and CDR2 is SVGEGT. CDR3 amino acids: CASSYSTSTDTQYF.

The CDR3 here is CAIRETPGETQYF. V is TRBV10-3 and J is TRBJ2-5; the D call from TCRdb, TRBD1, cannot be confirmed without DNA. This CDR3 has 13 amino acids. Germline CDR1 and CDR2: ENHRY and SYGVKD.

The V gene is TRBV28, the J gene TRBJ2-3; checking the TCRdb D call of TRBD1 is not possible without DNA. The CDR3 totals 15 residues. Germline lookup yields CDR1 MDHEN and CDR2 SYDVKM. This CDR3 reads CASSFQGAMTGTQYF.

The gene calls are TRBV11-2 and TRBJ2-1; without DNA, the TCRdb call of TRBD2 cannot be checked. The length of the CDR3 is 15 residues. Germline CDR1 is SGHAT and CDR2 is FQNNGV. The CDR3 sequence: CASSFLAGGYNEQFF.

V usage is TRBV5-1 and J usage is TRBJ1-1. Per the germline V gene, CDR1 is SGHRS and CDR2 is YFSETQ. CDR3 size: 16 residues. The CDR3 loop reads CASSLIPGVLNTEAFF.

CDR3 region: CSDGPPSLYGYTF. The genes are TRBV29-1 and TRBJ1-2. Germline CDR1 SQVTM, CDR2 ANQGSEA. The CDR3 is 13 residues long.

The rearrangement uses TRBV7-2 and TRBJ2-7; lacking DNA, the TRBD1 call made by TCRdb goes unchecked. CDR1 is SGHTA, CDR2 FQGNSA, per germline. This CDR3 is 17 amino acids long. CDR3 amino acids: CASSLGPGPGGSYEQYF. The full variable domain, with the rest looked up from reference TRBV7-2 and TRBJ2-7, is GAGVSQSPSNKVTEKGKDVELRCDPISGHTALYWYRQSLGQGLEFLIYFQGNSAPDKSGLPSDRFSAERTGGSVSTLTIQRTQQEDSAVYLCASSLGPGPGGSYEQYFGPGTRLTVT.

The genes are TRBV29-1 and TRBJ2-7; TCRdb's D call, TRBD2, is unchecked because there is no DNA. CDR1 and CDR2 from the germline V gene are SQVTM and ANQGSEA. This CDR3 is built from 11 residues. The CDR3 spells CSAYGGVEQYF.

The CDR3 sequence: CSVEDRGTPEAFF. The chain joins TRBV29-1 to TRBJ1-1; TCRdb's D call of TRBD1 is untestable without DNA. Germline assignment: CDR1 SQVTM and CDR2 ANQGSEA. The CDR3 contains 13 residues.

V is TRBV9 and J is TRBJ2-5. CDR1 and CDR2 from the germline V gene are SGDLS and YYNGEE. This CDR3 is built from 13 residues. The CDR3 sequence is CASSKQPEETQYF.

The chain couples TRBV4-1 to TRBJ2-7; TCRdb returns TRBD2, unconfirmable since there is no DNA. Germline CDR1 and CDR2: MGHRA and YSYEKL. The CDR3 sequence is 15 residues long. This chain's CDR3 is CASSATSPSSYEQYF.